Listed below are T cell receptor beta chains from one sample, sequenced in a study of T cell responses to AZD1222 COVID-19 vaccine. The table came from immunoSEQ multiplex PCR; TCRdb's copy has only in-frame clones and leaves some out. There are some 120,000 clones in the sample; roughly nine tenths occur only once, and approximately 30% lies in the top ten. Here the sequenced sample was peripheral blood, taken on day 0 of AZD1222 vaccination. These receptors were collected from an adult in good health. The conserved cysteine and the conserved F or W are not part of the CDR3 here.

TRBV6-4	14	TRBJ2-5	ASSPALARAQETQY
TRBV6-1	13	TRBJ1-1	ASSEGVTLNTEAF
TRBV5-8	14	TRBJ2-2	ASSPRTGEETGELF
TRBV5-6	11	TRBJ1-6	ASSGGMGSPLH
TRBV5-6	13	TRBJ1-3	ASSAPPNSGNTIY
TRBV7-9	9	TRBJ2-1	AKGRGDEQF
TRBV18	11	TRBJ1-1	ASSSDRNTEAF
TRBV7-9	12	TRBJ1-4	ASSLNEGGEKLF
TRBV7-9	13	TRBJ2-7	ASSDPSIRLDEQY
TRBV6-5	11	TRBJ1-1	ASKVGQGAWAF
TRBV7-9	13	TRBJ1-5	ASSTGTGIWQPQH
TRBV2	11	TRBJ2-5	ATLDAAEKTQY
TRBV7-2	13	TRBJ1-2	ASSLDDGRNYGYT
TRBV7-3	13	TRBJ2-7	ASSPQGGSSYEQY
TRBV6-2/TRBV6-3	12	TRBJ1-2	ASSRQANRAGYT
TRBV7-2	14	TRBJ2-7	ASSLAPGGANYEQY
TRBV7-9	13	TRBJ2-7	ASSLNRDRGGEQY
TRBV5-1	14	TRBJ2-5	ASSPNDSGSGETQY
TRBV27	13	TRBJ2-1	ASSPGRRGYNEQF
TRBV9	13	TRBJ2-1	ASSPELADYNEQF
TRBV6-5	10	TRBJ1-2	ATSDKFYGYT
TRBV3-1/TRBV3-2	15	TRBJ1-3	ASSQAGSLYSGNTIY
TRBV19	8	TRBJ1-1	ASYGQGAF
TRBV11-2	12	TRBJ2-5	ASSLANGAETQY
TRBV15	13	TRBJ1-2	ATSRERQGAGGYT
TRBV5-4	10	TRBJ1-2	ASSLEAYGYT
TRBV29-1	11	TRBJ2-7	SAASGILYEQY
TRBV7-2	11	TRBJ2-1	ASSLMPVGEQF
TRBV10-1	16	TRBJ2-6	APAFWTGVFSGANVLT
TRBV5-8	11	TRBJ2-1	ASSLGRGNEQF
TRBV7-3	12	TRBJ1-1	ASSLKIESTEAF